The following is a T cell receptor (beta chain) sequence with its context. The CDR3 runs to 14 residues. CDR1 is SGHDT and CDR2 is YYEEEE in the germline V gene. V lost 1 base, J lost 4 bases, and 8 bases lay in between. The record originates from a study of blood T cell repertoires in COVID-19. Turning to the study itself: Sites in the United States, Italy and Spain provided acute and convalescent COVID-19 samples. PBMCs, B-cell-depleted T cells, or T cells were the source of the cDNA or gDNA that made up the material.

Under the authors' procedure: For nucleated cells, counts were estimated from reference gene primer amplification. Libraries were prepared by immunoSEQ multiplex PCR; TCRdb keeps only in-frame clonotypes and omits some of them. From that table come the V and J calls and clone size; the DNA was used to work out D and trimming. The sample holds around 99,000 clones, approximately 87% seen once. Sequencing was performed on peripheral blood. The sequence derives from a woman aged 50 to 65 with acute or convalescent COVID-19. The chain combines TRBV5-6 with TRBJ1-4; D not resolved. CDR3 DNA sequence: TGTGCCAGCAGCTTGTGGGCTTTTAATGAAAAACTGTTTTTT. Translated: CASSLWAFNEKLFF.